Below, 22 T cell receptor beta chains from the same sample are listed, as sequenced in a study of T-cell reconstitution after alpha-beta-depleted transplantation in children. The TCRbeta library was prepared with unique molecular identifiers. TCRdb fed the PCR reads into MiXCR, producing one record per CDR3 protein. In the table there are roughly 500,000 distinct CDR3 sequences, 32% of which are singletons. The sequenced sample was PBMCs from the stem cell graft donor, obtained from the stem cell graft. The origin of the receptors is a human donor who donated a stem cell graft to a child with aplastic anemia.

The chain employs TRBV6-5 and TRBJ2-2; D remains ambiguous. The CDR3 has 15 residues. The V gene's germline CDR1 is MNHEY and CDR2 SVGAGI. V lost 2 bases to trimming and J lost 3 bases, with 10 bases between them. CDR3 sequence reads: CASSYTSRDTGELFF. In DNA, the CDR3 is TGTGCCAGCAGTTACACGTCAAGGGACACCGGGGAGCTGTTTTTT.

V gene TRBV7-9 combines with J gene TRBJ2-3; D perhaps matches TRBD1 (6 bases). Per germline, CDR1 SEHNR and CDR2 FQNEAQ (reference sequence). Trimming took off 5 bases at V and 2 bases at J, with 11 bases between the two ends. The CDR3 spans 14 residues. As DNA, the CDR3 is TGTGCCAGCAGCATTCAGGGGTTCACAGATACGCAGTATTTT. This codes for CASSIQGFTDTQYF.

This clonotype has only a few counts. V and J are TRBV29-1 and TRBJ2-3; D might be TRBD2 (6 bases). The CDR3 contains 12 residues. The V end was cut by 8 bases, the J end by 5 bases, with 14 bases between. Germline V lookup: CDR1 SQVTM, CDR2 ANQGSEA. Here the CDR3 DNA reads TGCAGCTGCCGGGGGAGTGAAGATACGCAGTATTTT. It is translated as CSCRGSEDTQYF.

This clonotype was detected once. CDR3 nucleotide sequence: TGTGCCAGCAGCTTGCGACAGACCACAGATACGCAGTATTTT. Its translation: CASSLRQTTDTQYF. The gene calls are TRBV7-3 and TRBJ2-3, with a weak D call TRBD1 (5 bases). V was clipped by 3 bases and J by 2 bases, with 9 bases between them. This CDR3 is 14 amino acids long. The germline V gene encodes CDR1 SGHTA and CDR2 FQGTGA.

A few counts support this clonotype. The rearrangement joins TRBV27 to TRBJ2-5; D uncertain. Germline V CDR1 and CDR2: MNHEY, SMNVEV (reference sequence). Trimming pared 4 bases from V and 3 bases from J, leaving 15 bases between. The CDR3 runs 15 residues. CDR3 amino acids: CASSSLAALEETQYF. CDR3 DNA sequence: TGTGCCAGCAGTTCATTAGCAGCCTTAGAAGAGACCCAGTACTTC.

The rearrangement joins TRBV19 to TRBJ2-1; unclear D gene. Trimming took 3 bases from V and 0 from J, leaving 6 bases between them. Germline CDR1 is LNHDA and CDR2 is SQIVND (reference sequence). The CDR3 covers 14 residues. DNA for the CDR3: TGTGCCAGTAGTATTGGCAGCTCCTACAATGAGCAGTTCTTC. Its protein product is CASSIGSSYNEQFF.

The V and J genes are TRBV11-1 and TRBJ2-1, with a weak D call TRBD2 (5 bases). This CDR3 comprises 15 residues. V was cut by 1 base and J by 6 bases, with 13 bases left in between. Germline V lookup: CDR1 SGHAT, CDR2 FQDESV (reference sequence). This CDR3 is CASSLGGSVLNEQFF. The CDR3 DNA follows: TGTGCCAGCAGCTTAGGAGGGTCTGTCCTCAATGAGCAGTTCTTC.

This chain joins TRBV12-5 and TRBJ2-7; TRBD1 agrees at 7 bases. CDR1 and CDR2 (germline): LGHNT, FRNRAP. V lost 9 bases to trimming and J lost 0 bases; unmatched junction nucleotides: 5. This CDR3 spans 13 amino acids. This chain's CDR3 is CASSGQSSYEQYF. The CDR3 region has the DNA TGTGCTAGCTCGGGACAGAGCTCCTACGAGCAGTACTTC.

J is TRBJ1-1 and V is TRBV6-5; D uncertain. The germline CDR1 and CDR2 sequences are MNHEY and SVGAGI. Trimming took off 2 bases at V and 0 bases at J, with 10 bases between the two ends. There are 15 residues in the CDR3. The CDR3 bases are TGTGCCAGCAGTTACGATGTGGATATGAACACTGAAGCTTTCTTT. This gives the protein CASSYDVDMNTEAFF.

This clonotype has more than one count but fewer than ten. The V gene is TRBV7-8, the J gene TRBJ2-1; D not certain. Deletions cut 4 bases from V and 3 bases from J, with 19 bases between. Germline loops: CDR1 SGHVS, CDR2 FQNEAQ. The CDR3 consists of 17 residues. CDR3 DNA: TGTGCCAGCAGCTCCTCCCAGGTTGGCATCCGCTACAATGAGCAGTTCTTC. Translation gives CASSSSQVGIRYNEQFF.

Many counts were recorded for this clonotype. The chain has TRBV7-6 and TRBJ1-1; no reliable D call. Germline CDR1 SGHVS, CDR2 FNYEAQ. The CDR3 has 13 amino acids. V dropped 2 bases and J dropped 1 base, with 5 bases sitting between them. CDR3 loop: CASSLMENTEAFF. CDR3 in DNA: TGTGCCAGCAGCTTAATGGAGAACACTGAAGCTTTCTTT.

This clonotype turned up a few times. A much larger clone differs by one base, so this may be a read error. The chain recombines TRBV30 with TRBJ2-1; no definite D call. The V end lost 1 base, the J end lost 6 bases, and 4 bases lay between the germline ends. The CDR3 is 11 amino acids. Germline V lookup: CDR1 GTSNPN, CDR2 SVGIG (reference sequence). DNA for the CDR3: TGTGCCTGGAGTGCCGTCAATGAGCAGTTCTTC. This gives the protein CAWSAVNEQFF.

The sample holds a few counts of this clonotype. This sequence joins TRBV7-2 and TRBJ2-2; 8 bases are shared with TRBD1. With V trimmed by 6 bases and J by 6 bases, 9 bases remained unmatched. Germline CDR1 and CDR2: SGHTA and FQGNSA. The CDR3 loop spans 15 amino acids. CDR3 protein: CASRATGVRAGELFF. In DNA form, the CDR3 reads TGTGCCAGCAGAGCGACAGGGGTGCGCGCCGGGGAGCTGTTTTTT.

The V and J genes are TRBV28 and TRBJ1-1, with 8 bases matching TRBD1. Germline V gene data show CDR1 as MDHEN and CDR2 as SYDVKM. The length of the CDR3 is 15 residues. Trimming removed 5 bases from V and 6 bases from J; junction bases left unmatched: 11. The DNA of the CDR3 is TGTGCCAGCAGTCCCGGCGGACAGGGTACGGCTGAAGCTTTCTTT. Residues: CASSPGGQGTAEAFF.

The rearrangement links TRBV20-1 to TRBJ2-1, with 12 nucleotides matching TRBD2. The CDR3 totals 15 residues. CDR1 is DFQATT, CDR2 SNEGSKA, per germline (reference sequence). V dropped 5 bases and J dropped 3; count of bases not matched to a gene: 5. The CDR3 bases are TGCAGTGCTGCTAGCGGGAGGGCCCTCTACAATGAGCAGTTCTTC. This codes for CSAASGRALYNEQFF.

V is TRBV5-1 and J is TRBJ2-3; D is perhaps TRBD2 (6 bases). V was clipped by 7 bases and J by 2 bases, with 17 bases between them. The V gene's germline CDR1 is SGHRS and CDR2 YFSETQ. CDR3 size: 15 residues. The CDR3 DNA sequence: TGCGCCAGCGGGGATGGAGGGAGGTCCACAGATACGCAGTATTTT. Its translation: CASGDGGRSTDTQYF.

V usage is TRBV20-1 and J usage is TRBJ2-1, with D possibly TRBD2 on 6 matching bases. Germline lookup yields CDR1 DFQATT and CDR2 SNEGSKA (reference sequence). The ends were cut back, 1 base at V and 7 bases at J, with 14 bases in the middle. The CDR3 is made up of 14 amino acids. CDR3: CSARVAPLANEQFF. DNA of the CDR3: TGCAGTGCTAGAGTGGCCCCACTAGCAAATGAGCAGTTCTTC.

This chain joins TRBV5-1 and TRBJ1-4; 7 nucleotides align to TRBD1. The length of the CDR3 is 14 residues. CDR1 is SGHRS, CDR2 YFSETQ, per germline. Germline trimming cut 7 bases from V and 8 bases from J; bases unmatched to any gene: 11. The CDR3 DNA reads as TGCGCCAGCTCTTCTGGGACAGAGAGGGAAAAACTGTTTTTT. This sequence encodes CASSSGTEREKLFF. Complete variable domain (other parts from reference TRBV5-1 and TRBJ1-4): KAGVTQTPRYLIKTRGQQVTLSCSPISGHRSVSWYQQTPGQGLQFLFEYFSETQRNKGNFPGRFSGRQFSNSRSEMNVSTLELGDSALYLCASSSGTEREKLFFGSGTQLSVL.

This CDR3 is CASSAEALHNEQFF. The CDR3 bases are TGTGCCAGCAGCGCGGAGGCATTACACAATGAGCAGTTCTTC. V and J are TRBV7-2 and TRBJ2-1; possible D gene TRBD2, 5 bases. This CDR3 has 14 amino acids. The germline gives CDR1 SGHTA, CDR2 FQGNSA. The V gene lost 5 bases and the J gene lost 5 bases, with 13 bases spanning the gap.

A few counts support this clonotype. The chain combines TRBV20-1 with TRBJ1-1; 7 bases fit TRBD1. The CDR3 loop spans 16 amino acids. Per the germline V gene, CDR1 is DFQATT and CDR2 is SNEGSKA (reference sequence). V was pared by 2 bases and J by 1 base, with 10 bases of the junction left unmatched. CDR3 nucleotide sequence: TGCAGTGCTAGAAAGGGGGCCCAGGTCTGGAACACTGAAGCTTTCTTT. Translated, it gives CSARKGAQVWNTEAFF.

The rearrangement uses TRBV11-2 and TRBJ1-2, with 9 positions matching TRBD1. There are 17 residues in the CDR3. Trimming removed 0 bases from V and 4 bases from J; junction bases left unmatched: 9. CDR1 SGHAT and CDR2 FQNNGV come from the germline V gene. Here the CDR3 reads CASSLDPGTGFIYGYTF. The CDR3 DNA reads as TGTGCCAGCAGCTTAGATCCCGGGACAGGGTTTATCTATGGCTACACCTTC.

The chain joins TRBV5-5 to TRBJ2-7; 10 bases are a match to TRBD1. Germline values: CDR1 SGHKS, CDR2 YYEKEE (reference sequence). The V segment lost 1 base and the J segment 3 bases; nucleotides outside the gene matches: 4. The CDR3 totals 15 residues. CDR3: CASSLPGQGFYEQYV. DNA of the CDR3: TGTGCCAGCAGCTTGCCGGGACAGGGGTTCTACGAGCAGTACGTC.